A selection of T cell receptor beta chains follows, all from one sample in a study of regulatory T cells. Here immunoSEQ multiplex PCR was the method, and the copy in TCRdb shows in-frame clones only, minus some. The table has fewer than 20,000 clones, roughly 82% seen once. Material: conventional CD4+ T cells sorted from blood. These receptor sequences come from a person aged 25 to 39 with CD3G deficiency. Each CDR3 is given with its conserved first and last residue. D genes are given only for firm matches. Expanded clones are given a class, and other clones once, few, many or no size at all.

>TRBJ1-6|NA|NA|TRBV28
CASSSYRENSPLHF
TGTGCCAGCAGCTCCTACAGGGAAAATTCACCCCTCCACTTT
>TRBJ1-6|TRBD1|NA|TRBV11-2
CASSLEGQPNSPLHF
TGTGCCAGCAGCTTAGAGGGACAGCCAAATTCACCCCTCCACTTT
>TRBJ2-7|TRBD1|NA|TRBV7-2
CASSFNPGQGSEQYF
TGTGCCAGCAGTTTTAACCCGGGACAGGGGAGCGAGCAGTACTTC
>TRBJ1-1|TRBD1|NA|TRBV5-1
CASSPGGLDTEAFF
TGCGCCAGCAGCCCAGGGGGTTTGGACACTGAAGCTTTCTTT
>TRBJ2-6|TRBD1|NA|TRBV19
CASSPRTGTGANVLTF
TGTGCCAGTAGTCCCCGGACAGGAACTGGGGCCAACGTCCTGACTTTC
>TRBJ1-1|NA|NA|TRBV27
CASSLSGVGTEAFF
TGTGCCAGCAGTTTATCGGGAGTAGGCACTGAAGCTTTCTTT
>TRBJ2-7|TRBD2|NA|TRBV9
CASSVGLAGAEQYF
TGTGCCAGCAGCGTAGGACTAGCGGGAGCCGAGCAGTACTTC
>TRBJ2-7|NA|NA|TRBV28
CASSSRVRGLYEQYF
TGTGCCAGCAGTTCGCGGGTGAGGGGCCTCTACGAGCAGTACTTC
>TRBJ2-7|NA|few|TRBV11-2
CASSADINSYEQYF
TGTGCCAGCAGCGCAGACATCAACTCCTACGAGCAGTACTTC
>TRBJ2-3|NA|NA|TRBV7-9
CASSSASVFTDTQYF
TGTGCCAGCAGCTCCGCTAGCGTTTTCACAGATACGCAGTATTTT
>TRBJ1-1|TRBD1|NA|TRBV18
CASSDQGAASEAFF
TGTGCCAGCTCGGATCAGGGGGCCGCGTCTGAAGCTTTCTTT
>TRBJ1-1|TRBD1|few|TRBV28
CASSSPNEGARTEAFF
TGTGCCAGCAGTTCACCGAATGAGGGGGCGCGCACTGAAGCTTTCTTT
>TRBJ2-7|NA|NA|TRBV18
CASSPGSPYEQYF
TGTGCCAGCTCACCAGGAAGCCCCTACGAGCAGTACTTC
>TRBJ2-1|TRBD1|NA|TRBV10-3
CAISSGGNEQFF
TGTGCCATCAGTTCAGGGGGCAATGAGCAGTTCTTC
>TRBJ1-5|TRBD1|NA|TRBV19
CASNPRIVGTGYNQPQHF
TGTGCCAGTAACCCTAGGATCGTCGGGACAGGTTATAATCAGCCCCAGCATTTT
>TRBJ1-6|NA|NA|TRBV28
CASSSLGSGTPLHF
TGTGCCAGCAGTTCATTGGGATCGGGGACACCCCTCCACTTT